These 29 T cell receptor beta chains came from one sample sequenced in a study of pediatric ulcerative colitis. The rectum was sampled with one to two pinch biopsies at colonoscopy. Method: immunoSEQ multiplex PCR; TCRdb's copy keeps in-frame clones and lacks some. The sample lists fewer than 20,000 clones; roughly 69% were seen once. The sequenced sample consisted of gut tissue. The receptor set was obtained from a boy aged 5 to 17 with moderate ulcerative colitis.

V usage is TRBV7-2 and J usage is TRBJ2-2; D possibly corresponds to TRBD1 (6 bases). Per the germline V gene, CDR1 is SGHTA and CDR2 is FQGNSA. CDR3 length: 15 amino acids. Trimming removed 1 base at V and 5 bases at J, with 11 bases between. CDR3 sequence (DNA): TGTGCCAGCAGCTTAGTAACGCAGGGGACCGGGGAGCTGTTTTTT. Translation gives CASSLVTQGTGELFF.

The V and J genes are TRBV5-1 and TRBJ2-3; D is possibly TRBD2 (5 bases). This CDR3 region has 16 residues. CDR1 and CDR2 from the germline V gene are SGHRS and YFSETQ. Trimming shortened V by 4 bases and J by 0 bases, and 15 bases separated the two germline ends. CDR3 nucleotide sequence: TGCGCCAGCAGCAAGGGTGGAGGACGGAGCACAGATACGCAGTATTTT. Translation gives CASSKGGGRSTDTQYF.

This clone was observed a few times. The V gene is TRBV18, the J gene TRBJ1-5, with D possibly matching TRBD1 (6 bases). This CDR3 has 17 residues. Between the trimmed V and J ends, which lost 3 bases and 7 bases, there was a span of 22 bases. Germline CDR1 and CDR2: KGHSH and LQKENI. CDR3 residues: CASSPAFSQGQGQPQHF. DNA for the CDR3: TGTGCCAGCTCACCCGCCTTTTCACAGGGTCAGGGGCAGCCCCAGCATTTT.

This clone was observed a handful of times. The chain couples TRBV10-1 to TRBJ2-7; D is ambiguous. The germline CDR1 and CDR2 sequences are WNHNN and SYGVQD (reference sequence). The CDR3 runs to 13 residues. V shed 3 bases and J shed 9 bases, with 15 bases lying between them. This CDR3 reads CASSDGPTSGQYF. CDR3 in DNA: TGCGCCAGCAGTGACGGGCCGACTTCTGGGCAGTACTTC.

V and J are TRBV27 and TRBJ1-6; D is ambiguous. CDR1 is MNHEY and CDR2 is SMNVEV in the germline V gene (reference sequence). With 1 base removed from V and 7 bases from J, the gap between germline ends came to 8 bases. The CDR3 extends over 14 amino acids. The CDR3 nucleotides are TGTGCCAGCAGTTTATACAGCCAAAATTCACCCCTCCACTTT. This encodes CASSLYSQNSPLHF.

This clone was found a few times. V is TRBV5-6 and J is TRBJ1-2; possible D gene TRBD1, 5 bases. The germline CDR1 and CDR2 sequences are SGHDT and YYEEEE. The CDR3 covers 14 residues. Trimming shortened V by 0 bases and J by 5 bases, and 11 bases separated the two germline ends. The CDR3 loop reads CASSLGGARYGYTF. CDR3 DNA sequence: TGTGCCAGCAGCTTGGGAGGGGCTAGGTATGGCTACACCTTC.

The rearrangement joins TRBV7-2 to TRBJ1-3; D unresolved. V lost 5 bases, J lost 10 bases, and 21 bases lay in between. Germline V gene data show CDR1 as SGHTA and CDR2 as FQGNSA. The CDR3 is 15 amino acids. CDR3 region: CASSTYLLSRSTIYF. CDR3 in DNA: TGTGCCAGCAGCACCTACCTCCTTTCCCGTAGTACCATATATTTT. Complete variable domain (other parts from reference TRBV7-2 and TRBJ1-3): GAGVSQSPSNKVTEKGKDVELRCDPISGHTALYWYRQSLGQGLEFLIYFQGNSAPDKSGLPSDRFSAERTGGSVSTLTIQRTQQEDSAVYLCASSTYLLSRSTIYFGEGSWLTVV.

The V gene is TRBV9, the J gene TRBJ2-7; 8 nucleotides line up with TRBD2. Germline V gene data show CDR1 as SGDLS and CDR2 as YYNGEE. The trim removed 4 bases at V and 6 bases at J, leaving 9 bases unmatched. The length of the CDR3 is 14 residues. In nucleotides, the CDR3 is TGTGCCAGCAGCCCCCGGGGGGGGACCGGCGAGCAGTACTTC. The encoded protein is CASSPRGGTGEQYF.

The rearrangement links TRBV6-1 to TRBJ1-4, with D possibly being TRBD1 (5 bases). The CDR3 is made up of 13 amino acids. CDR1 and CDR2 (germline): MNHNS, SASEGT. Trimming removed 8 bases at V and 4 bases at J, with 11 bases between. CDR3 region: CASSRDGNEKLFF. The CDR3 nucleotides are TGTGCCAGCTCCCGGGACGGTAATGAAAAACTGTTTTTT.

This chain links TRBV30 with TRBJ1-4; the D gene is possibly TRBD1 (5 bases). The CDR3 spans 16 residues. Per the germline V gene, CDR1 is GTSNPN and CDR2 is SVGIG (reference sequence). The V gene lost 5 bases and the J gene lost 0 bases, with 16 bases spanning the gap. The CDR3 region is CAWGPGRLATNEKLFF. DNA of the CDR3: TGTGCCTGGGGTCCAGGGCGGCTCGCAACTAATGAAAAACTGTTTTTT.

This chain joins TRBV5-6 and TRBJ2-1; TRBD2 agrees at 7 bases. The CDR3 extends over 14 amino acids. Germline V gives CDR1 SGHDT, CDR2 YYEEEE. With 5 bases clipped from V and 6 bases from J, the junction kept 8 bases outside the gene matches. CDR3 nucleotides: TGTGCCAGCAGGAATCGGGGGGTTTTCAATGAGCAGTTCTTC. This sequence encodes CASRNRGVFNEQFF.

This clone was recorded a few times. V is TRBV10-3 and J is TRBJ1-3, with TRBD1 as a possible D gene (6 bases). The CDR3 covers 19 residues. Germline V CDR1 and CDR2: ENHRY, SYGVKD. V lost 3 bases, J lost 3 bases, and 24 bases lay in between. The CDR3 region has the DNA TGTGCCATCAGTGAATCCCATCTTGCCCGGGGGCTCGATGGAAACACCATATATTTT. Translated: CAISESHLARGLDGNTIYF.

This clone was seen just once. The CDR3 bases are TGTGCCAGCAGTGAATTCTGGGGTGACTATGGCTACACCTTC. Its translation is CASSEFWGDYGYTF. The genes are TRBV2 and TRBJ1-2; no clear D. The CDR3 totals 14 residues. Deletions cut 2 bases from V and 3 bases from J, with 10 bases between. Looked up from germline, CDR1 is SNHLY and CDR2 is FYNNEI.

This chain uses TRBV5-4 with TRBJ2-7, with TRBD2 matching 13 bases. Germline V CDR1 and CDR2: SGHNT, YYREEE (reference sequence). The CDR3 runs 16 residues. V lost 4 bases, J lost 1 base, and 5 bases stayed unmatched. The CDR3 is CASSNEGLAGSYEQYF. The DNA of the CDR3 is TGTGCCAGCAGCAACGAGGGACTAGCGGGATCCTACGAGCAGTACTTC. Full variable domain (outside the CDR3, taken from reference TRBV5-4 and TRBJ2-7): ETGVTQSPTHLIKTRGQQVTLRCSSQSGHNTVSWYQQALGQGPQFIFQYYREEENGRGNFPPRFSGLQFPNYSSELNVNALELDDSALYLCASSNEGLAGSYEQYFGPGTRLTVT.

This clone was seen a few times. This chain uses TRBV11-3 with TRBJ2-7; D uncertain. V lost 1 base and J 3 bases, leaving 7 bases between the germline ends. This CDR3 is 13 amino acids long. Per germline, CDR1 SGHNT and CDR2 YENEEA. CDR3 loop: CASSLGLDYEQYF. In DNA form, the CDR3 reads TGTGCCAGCAGCTTAGGCTTGGACTACGAGCAGTACTTC. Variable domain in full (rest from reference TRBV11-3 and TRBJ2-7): EAGVVQSPRYKIIEKKQPVAFWCNPISGHNTLYWYLQNLGQGPELLIRYENEEAVDDSQLPKDRFSAERLKGVDSTLKIQPAELGDSAVYLCASSLGLDYEQYFGPGTRLTVT.

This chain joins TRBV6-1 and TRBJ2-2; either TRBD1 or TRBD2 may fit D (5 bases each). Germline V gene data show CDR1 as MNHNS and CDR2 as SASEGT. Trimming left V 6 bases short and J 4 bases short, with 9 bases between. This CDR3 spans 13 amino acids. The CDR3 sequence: CASRRGPTGELFF. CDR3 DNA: TGTGCCAGCAGGAGGGGCCCCACCGGGGAGCTGTTTTTT.

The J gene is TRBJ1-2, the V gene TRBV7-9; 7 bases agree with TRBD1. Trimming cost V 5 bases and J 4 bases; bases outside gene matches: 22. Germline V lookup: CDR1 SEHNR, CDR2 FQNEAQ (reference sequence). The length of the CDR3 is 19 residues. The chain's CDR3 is CASSQARQVNTGDSYGYTF. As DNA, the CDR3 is TGTGCCAGCAGCCAAGCACGACAGGTGAACACAGGGGACAGCTATGGCTACACCTTC.

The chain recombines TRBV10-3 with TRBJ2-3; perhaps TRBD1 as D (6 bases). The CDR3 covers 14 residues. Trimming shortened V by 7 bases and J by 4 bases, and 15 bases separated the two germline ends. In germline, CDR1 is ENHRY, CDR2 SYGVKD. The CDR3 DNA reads TGTGCCATCACCCCCGGGACATGGGCAGATACGCAGTATTTT. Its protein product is CAITPGTWADTQYF.

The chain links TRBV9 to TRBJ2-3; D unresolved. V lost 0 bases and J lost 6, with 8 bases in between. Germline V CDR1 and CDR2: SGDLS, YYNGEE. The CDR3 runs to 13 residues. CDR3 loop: CASSVEESDTQYF. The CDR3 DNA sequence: TGTGCCAGCAGCGTAGAAGAATCCGATACGCAGTATTTT.

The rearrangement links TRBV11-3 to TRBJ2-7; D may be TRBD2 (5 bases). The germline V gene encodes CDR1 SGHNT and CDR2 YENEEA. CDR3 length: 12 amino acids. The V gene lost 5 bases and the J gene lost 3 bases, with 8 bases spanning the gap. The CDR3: CASSEGGYEQYF. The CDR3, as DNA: TGTGCCAGCAGCGAGGGCGGCTACGAGCAGTACTTC.

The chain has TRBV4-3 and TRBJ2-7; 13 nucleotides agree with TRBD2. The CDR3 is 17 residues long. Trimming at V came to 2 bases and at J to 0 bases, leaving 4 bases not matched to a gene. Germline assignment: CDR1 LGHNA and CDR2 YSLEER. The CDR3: CASSQHRTSGSSYEQYF. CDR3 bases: TGCGCCAGCAGCCAACACCGGACTAGCGGGAGCTCCTACGAGCAGTACTTC.

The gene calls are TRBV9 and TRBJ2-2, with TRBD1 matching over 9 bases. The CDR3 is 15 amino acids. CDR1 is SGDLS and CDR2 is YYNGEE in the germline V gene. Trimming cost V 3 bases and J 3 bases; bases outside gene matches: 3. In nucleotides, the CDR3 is TGTGCCAGCAGCGGACAGGGGGGGGACACCGGGGAGCTGTTTTTT. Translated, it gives CASSGQGGDTGELFF.

Here the CDR3 reads CASRTSGVYNEQFF. DNA of the CDR3: TGTGCCAGTAGGACTAGCGGGGTCTACAATGAGCAGTTCTTC. The rearrangement uses TRBV6-1 and TRBJ2-1; 12 positions agree with TRBD2. This CDR3 contains 14 residues. Germline CDR1 reads MNHNS; CDR2 reads SASEGT. Trimming took 9 bases from V and 3 from J; bases not matched to a gene: 3.

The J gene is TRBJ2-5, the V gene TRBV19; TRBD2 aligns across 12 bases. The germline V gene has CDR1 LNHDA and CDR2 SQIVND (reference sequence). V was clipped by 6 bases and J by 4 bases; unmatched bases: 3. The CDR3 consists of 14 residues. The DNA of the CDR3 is TGTGCCAGTAGCCCTAGCGGGAGGGTAGAGACCCAGTACTTC. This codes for CASSPSGRVETQYF.

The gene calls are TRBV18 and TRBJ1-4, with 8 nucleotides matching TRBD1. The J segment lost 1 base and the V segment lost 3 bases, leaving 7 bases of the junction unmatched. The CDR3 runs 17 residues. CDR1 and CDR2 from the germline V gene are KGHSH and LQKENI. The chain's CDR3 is CASSPQGAQGTNEKLFF. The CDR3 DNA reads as TGTGCCAGCTCACCCCAGGGGGCGCAAGGAACTAATGAAAAACTGTTTTTT.

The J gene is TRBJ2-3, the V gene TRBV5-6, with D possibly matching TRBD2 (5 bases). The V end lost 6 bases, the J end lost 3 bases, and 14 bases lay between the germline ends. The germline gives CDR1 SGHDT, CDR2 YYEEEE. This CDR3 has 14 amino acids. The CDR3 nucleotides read TGTGCCAGCAAGCTCAGTCGAGGGACAGATACGCAGTATTTT. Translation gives CASKLSRGTDTQYF.

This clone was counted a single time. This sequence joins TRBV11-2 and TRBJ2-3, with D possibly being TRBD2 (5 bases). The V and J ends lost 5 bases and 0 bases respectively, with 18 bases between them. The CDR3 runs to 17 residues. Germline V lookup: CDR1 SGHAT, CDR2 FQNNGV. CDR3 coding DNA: TGTGCCAGCAGCCGGAGGATGCGCGGGTATAGCACAGATACGCAGTATTTT. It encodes CASSRRMRGYSTDTQYF. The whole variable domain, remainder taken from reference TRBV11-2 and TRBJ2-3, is EAGVAQSPRYKIIEKRQSVAFWCNPISGHATLYWYQQILGQGPKLLIQFQNNGVVDDSQLPKDRFSAERLKGVDSTLKIQPAKLEDSAVYLCASSRRMRGYSTDTQYFGPGTRLTVL.

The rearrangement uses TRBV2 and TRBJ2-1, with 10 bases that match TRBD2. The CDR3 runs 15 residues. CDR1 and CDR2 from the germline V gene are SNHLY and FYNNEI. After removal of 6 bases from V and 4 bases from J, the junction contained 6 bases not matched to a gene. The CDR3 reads CASRMTSGLYNEQFF. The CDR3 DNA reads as TGTGCCAGCAGAATGACTAGCGGGCTATACAATGAGCAGTTCTTC.

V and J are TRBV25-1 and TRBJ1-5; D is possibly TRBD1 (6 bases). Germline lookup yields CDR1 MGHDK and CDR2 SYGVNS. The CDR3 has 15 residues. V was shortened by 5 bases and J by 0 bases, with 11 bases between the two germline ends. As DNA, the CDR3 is TGTGCCAGCAGTATACGGACAGATAGCAATCAGCCCCAGCATTTT. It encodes CASSIRTDSNQPQHF.